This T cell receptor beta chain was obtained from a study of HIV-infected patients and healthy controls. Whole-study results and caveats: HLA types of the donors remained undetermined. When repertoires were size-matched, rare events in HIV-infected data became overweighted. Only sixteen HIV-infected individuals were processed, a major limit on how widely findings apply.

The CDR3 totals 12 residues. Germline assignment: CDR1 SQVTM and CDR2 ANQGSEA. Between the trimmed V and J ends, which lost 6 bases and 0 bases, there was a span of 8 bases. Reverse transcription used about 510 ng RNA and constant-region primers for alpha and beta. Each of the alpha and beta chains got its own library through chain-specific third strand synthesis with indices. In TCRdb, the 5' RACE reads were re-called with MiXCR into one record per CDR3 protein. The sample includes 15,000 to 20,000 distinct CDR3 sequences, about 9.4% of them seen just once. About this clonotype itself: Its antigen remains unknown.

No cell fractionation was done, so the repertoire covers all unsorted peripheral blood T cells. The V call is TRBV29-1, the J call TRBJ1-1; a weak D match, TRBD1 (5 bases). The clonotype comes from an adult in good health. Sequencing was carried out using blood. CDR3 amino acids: CSVGRLNTEAFF. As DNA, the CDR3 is TGCAGCGTGGGACGATTGAACACTGAAGCTTTCTTT.